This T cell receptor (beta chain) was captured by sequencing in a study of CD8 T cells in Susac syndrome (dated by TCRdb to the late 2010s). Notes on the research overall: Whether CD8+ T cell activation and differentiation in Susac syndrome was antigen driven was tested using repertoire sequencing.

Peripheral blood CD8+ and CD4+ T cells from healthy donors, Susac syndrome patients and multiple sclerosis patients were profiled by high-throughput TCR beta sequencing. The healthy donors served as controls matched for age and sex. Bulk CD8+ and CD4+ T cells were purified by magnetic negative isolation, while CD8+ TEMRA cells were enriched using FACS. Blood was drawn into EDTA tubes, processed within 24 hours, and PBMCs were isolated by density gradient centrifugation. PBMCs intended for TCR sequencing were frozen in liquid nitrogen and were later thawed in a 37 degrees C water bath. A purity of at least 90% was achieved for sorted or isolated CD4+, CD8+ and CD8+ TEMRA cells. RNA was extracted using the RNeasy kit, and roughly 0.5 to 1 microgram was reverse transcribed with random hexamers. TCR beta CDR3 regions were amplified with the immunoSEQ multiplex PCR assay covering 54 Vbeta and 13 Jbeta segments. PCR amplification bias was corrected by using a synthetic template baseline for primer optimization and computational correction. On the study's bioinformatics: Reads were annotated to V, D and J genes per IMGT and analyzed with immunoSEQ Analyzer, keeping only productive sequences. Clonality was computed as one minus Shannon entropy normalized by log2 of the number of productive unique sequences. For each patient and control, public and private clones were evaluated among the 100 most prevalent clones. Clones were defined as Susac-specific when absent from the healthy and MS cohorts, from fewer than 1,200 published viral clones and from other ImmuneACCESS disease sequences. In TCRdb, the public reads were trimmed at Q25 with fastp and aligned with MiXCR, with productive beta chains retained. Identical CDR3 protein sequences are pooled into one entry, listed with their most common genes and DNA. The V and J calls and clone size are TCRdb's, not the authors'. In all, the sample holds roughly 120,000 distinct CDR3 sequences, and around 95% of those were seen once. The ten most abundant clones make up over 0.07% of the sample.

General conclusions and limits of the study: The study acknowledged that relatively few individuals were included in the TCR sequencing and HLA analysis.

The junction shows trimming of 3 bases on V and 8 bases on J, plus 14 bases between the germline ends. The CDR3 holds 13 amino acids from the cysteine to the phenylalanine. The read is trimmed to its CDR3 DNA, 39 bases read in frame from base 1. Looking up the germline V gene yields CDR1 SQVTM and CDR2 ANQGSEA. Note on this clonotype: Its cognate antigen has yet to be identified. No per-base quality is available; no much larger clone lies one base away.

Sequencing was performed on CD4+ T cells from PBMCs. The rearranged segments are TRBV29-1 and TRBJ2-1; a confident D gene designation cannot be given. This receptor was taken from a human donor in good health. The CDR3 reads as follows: CSVDPLHGHEQFF. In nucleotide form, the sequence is TGCAGCGTTGACCCCCTACACGGTCATGAGCAGTTCTTC.